These T cell receptor beta chains were read from a single sample in a study of PD-1 blockade in mismatch repair-deficient tumors. Libraries were prepared by immunoSEQ multiplex PCR; TCRdb keeps only in-frame clonotypes and omits some of them. This sample yields some 130,000 clones, of which about nine tenths are seen a single time; roughly 10% belongs to the top ten. The input for sequencing was peripheral blood, taken almost 74 weeks after starting pembrolizumab. The receptor source for this set is an adult with mismatch repair-deficient cancer. The CDR3 runs from the conserved cysteine through the conserved F or W. A D gene is named only where the DNA matches it firmly. The listing skips clone size in some rows; elsewhere it reads once, few, many or a size class.

TRBJ1-2 | 13 | TRBD1 | TRBV30 | NA | CAWSIGGPYGYTF | TGTGCCTGGAGTATAGGGGGCCCCTATGGCTACACCTTC
TRBJ2-5 | 15 | TRBD2 | TRBV4-3 | NA | CASSQDLAGGETQYF | TGCGCCAGCAGCCAAGATCTGGCGGGGGGGGAGACCCAGTACTTC
TRBJ1-5 | 12 | NA | TRBV6-5 | NA | CASSAGNQPQHF | TGTGCCAGCAGCGCAGGGAATCAGCCCCAGCATTTT
TRBJ2-7 | 12 | NA | TRBV28 | NA | CASSLTDYEQYF | TGTGCCAGCAGTTTGACGGACTACGAGCAGTACTTC
TRBJ2-2 | 15 | NA | TRBV4-3 | NA | CASSPTGSNTGELFF | TGCGCCAGCAGCCCGACAGGCTCGAACACCGGGGAGCTGTTTTTT
TRBJ2-3 | 17 | NA | TRBV28 | NA | CASSPRGGGPSTDTQYF | TGTGCCAGCAGTCCCCGGGGTGGCGGGCCGAGCACAGATACGCAGTATTTT
TRBJ2-5 | 11 | NA | TRBV5-6 | NA | CASSSRETQYF | TGTGCCAGCAGCTCCAGAGAGACCCAGTACTTC
TRBJ1-3 | 14 | NA | TRBV6-5 | NA | CASSYSGSGNTIYF | TGTGCCAGCAGTTACTCGGGGTCTGGAAACACCATATATTTT
TRBJ2-7 | 14 | TRBD1 | TRBV6-6 | once | CASSETGAIGEQYF | TGTGCCAGCAGCGAGACAGGGGCAATCGGCGAGCAGTACTTC
TRBJ1-2 | 15 | TRBD1 | TRBV7-8 | NA | CASSLAGGYDYGYTF | TGTGCCAGCAGCTTAGCAGGGGGCTACGACTATGGCTACACCTTC
TRBJ2-3 | 14 | NA | TRBV27 | NA | CASSWATAPDTQYF | TGTGCCAGCAGTTGGGCCACCGCTCCAGATACGCAGTATTTT
TRBJ2-1 | 18 | NA | TRBV11-1 | NA | CASSPRDSSEPHDNEQFF | TGTGCCAGCAGCCCCCGGGACTCTAGCGAGCCCCATGACAATGAGCAGTTCTTC
TRBJ2-7 | 15 | TRBD2 | TRBV30 | NA | CAWSPTSGRAREQYF | TGTGCCTGGAGCCCGACTAGCGGGAGGGCGCGGGAGCAGTACTTC
TRBJ2-3 | 16 | TRBD2 | TRBV4-3 | once | CASSPRWGTITDTQYF | TGCGCCAGCAGCCCTCGATGGGGGACTATAACAGATACGCAGTATTTT
TRBJ2-7 | 14 | TRBD1 | TRBV18 | NA | CASSPGTGESEQYF | TGTGCCAGCTCACCGGGGACAGGGGAGTCGGAGCAGTACTTC
TRBJ1-5 | 16 | NA | TRBV19 | once | CASSISEVYSNQPQHF | TGTGCCAGTAGTATATCCGAGGTGTATAGCAATCAGCCCCAGCATTTT
TRBJ2-7 | 15 | TRBD2 | TRBV7-8 | NA | CASSYGPGGSYEQYF | TGTGCCAGCAGCTATGGGCCGGGGGGTTCCTACGAGCAGTACTTC
TRBJ2-7 | 15 | TRBD1 | TRBV4-3 | NA | CASSPTGTGLHEQYF | TGCGCCAGCAGCCCTACCGGGACAGGGCTCCACGAGCAGTACTTC
TRBJ2-7 | 16 | TRBD2 | TRBV28 | few | CASSLWREGSSYEQYF | TGTGCCAGCAGTTTGTGGCGGGAGGGGAGCTCCTACGAGCAGTACTTC
TRBJ1-2 | 12 | NA | TRBV6-6 | NA | CASLGGNYGYTF | TGTGCCAGTCTGGGGGGTAACTATGGCTACACCTTC
TRBJ2-5 | 14 | TRBD1 | TRBV4-1 | NA | CASSLRTGRETQYF | TGCGCCAGCAGCCTCAGGACAGGGAGGGAGACCCAGTACTTC
TRBJ1-3 | 17 | NA | TRBV2 | few | CASSEWPTGSSGNTIYF | TGTGCCAGCAGTGAATGGCCGACGGGCTCCTCTGGAAACACCATATATTTT
TRBJ2-3 | 14 | TRBD2 | TRBV30 | NA | CAWSVFAGADTQYF | TGTGCCTGGAGTGTGTTTGCGGGAGCAGATACGCAGTATTTT
TRBJ2-1 | 17 | TRBD2 | TRBV27 | NA | CASSFSTSGVIHNEQFF | TGTGCCAGCAGTTTTTCGACTAGCGGGGTTATCCACAATGAGCAGTTCTTC
TRBJ2-2 | 15 | TRBD2 | TRBV5-4 | NA | CASSSGLVNTGELFF | TGTGCCAGCAGCTCGGGACTAGTGAACACCGGGGAGCTGTTTTTT
TRBJ2-3 | 14 | NA | TRBV29-1 | NA | CSVTRPGATDTQYF | TGCAGCGTGACCCGCCCGGGAGCAACAGATACGCAGTATTTT
TRBJ2-2 | 18 | TRBD2 | TRBV13 | NA | CASSLDHTSEMNTGELFF | TGTGCCAGCAGCTTAGATCACACTAGCGAGATGAACACCGGGGAGCTGTTTTTT
TRBJ2-7 | 15 | TRBD2 | TRBV7-2 | NA | CASSRDLAGVDEQYF | TGTGCCAGCAGCCGAGACCTAGCGGGAGTCGACGAGCAGTACTTC
TRBJ2-7 | 11 | TRBD1 | TRBV12-5 | NA | CASRTGNEQYF | TGTGCTAGCAGGACAGGGAACGAGCAGTACTTC
TRBJ2-3 | 17 | TRBD2 | TRBV5-6 | NA | CASSLAGTSGIHGTQYF | TGTGCCAGCAGCTTGGCCGGGACTAGCGGCATCCACGGTACGCAGTATTTT
TRBJ2-1 | 16 | TRBD2 | TRBV6-5 | NA | CASSYRIGRSYNEQFF | TGTGCCAGCAGTTACCGGATCGGGAGGAGTTACAATGAGCAGTTCTTC
TRBJ1-1 | 18 | NA | TRBV7-9 | NA | CASSLAGSRGFMNTEAFF | TGTGCCAGCAGCTTAGCCGGGAGTAGGGGTTTCATGAACACTGAAGCTTTCTTT
TRBJ2-7 | 13 | NA | TRBV14 | NA | CASSRLESGVQYF | TGTGCCAGCAGCCGCCTGGAATCGGGGGTGCAGTACTTC
TRBJ2-7 | 15 | TRBD2 | TRBV19 | NA | CASSRILAGVREQYF | TGTGCCAGTAGTAGAATACTAGCGGGAGTACGCGAGCAGTACTTC
TRBJ2-3 | 14 | NA | TRBV5-4 | once | CASSSGTSTDTQYF | TGTGCCAGCAGCTCCGGGACTAGCACAGATACGCAGTATTTT
TRBJ2-1 | 14 | TRBD2 | TRBV5-1 | NA | CASSLASGSNEQFF | TGCGCCAGCAGCTTGGCTAGCGGGAGCAATGAGCAGTTCTTC
TRBJ2-7 | 15 | TRBD1 | TRBV5-6 | NA | CASSQPRDRSYEQYF | TGTGCCAGCAGCCAACCCCGGGACAGGAGCTACGAGCAGTACTTC
TRBJ2-7 | 15 | NA | TRBV4-1 | NA | CASSLNRDGAYEQYF | TGCGCCAGCAGCCTTAACCGGGACGGTGCCTACGAGCAGTACTTC
TRBJ2-1 | 16 | TRBD2 | TRBV4-1 | NA | CASSQLLAGGYNEQFF | TGCGCCAGCAGCCAGTTACTAGCGGGAGGGTACAATGAGCAGTTCTTC
TRBJ2-7 | 14 | NA | TRBV7-2 | NA | CASSLAGNAYEQYF | TGTGCCAGCAGCTTAGCGGGCAACGCCTACGAGCAGTACTTC
TRBJ2-1 | 18 | TRBD2 | TRBV4-3 | NA | CASSQVAGGLLAYNEQFF | TGCGCCAGCAGCCAAGTAGCGGGAGGGCTTCTGGCCTACAATGAGCAGTTCTTC
TRBJ2-7 | 14 | NA | TRBV7-2 | NA | CASSLEGTAYEQYF | TGTGCCAGCAGCCTTGAGGGTACGGCCTACGAGCAGTACTTC